The 8 T cell receptor beta chains below come from one sample, sequenced in a study of OX40 agonist ivuxolimab in advanced cancers. Library creation used the immunoSEQ multiplex PCR assay. What TCRdb holds here is the immuneACCESS table cut down to in-frame rearrangements. Part of the clones is not present; checked against another copy, under half of the missing clones reflect an unresolved V gene, and the others are unexplained. The sample table holds 100,000 or so clones, of which 92% were seen once. Around 3.3% of the sample is taken by the ten largest. Sequences were derived from CD4+ or CD8+ T cells sorted from blood, sampled in a trial of the OX40 agonist ivuxolimab. The receptors originated from an adult with an advanced solid tumor such as melanoma, head and neck, liver or kidney cancer.

The V call is TRBV7-9, the J call TRBJ2-3, with 12 bases fitting TRBD2. The CDR3 loop spans 17 amino acids. The V gene end was trimmed by 5 bases and the J gene end by 0 bases; junction bases not matched to a gene: 6. The germline gives CDR1 SEHNR, CDR2 FQNEAQ (reference sequence). The DNA of the CDR3 is TGTGCCAGCAGCCCAGAGACTAGCGGGGGAAGCACAGATACGCAGTATTTT. Translating it yields CASSPETSGGSTDTQYF.

J is TRBJ1-5 and V is TRBV6-5, with a tentative D call TRBD1 (5 bases). V lost 6 bases to trimming and J lost 7 bases, with 13 bases between them. Germline lookup yields CDR1 MNHEY and CDR2 SVGAGI. The CDR3 has 13 amino acids. The CDR3 loop reads CASSSSGLQPQHF. CDR3 nucleotides: TGTGCCAGCAGCTCCTCGGGACTCCAGCCCCAGCATTTT.

Worth noting for this clone: The sample carries other DNA sequences with the same CDR3. The chain employs TRBV13 and TRBJ2-2; D is ambiguous. CDR3 size: 12 residues. Trimming left V 0 bases short and J 7 bases short, with 3 bases between. The germline CDR1 and CDR2 sequences are PRHDT and FYEKMQ (reference sequence). The CDR3 region is CASSLGRGELFF. DNA of the CDR3: TGTGCCAGCAGCTTAGGACGCGGGGAGCTGTTTTTT.

V is TRBV9 and J is TRBJ1-3, with TRBD1 matching over 8 bases. Germline loops: CDR1 SGDLS, CDR2 YYNGEE. The CDR3 loop spans 19 amino acids. Trimming took 3 bases from V and 0 from J; bases not matched to a gene: 14. CDR3 sequence: CASSANRDRSFNSGNTIYF. The CDR3 bases are TGTGCCAGCAGCGCAAACCGGGACAGGAGCTTTAACTCTGGAAACACCATATATTTT. Together with reference TRBV9 and TRBJ1-3, the CDR3 gives the full variable domain: DSGVTQTPKHLITATGQRVTLRCSPRSGDLSVYWYQQSLDQGLQFLIQYYNGEERAKGNILERFSAQQFPDLHSELNLSSLELGDSALYFCASSANRDRSFNSGNTIYFGEGSWLTVV.

Written as DNA, the CDR3 is TGTGCAAGTCGCTTTGACCCCATGATGGAGGACCTCTCCTATAATTCACCCCTCCACTTT. Amino acid sequence: CASRFDPMMEDLSYNSPLHF. This chain links TRBV12-2 with TRBJ1-6. TRBV12-2 is reported as a pseudogene. This CDR3 contains 20 residues.

The chain uses TRBV5-1 and TRBJ2-7; D gene ambiguous. V was clipped by 1 base and J by 6 bases, with 8 bases between them. The V gene's germline CDR1 is SGHRS and CDR2 YFSETQ. This CDR3 spans 12 amino acids. The CDR3 reads CASSLRLGEQYF. As DNA, the CDR3 is TGCGCCAGCAGCTTGCGTTTGGGCGAGCAGTACTTC.

The J gene is TRBJ2-2, the V gene TRBV29-1; D uncertain. V lost 2 bases and J lost 8, with 3 bases in between. CDR1 and CDR2 from the germline V gene are SQVTM and ANQGSEA. The CDR3 totals 10 residues. The DNA of the CDR3 is TGCAGCGTTGAACAGGGGGAGCTGTTTTTT. It yields the protein CSVEQGELFF.

This chain connects TRBV6-1 to TRBJ2-2; D remains unclear. Germline V gives CDR1 MNHNS, CDR2 SASEGT. The CDR3 is 14 amino acids. The V end was cut by 5 bases, the J end by 2 bases, with 9 bases between. The CDR3 coding sequence is TGTGCCAGCAGTACCCCCGGAAACACCGGGGAGCTGTTTTTT. It encodes CASSTPGNTGELFF.